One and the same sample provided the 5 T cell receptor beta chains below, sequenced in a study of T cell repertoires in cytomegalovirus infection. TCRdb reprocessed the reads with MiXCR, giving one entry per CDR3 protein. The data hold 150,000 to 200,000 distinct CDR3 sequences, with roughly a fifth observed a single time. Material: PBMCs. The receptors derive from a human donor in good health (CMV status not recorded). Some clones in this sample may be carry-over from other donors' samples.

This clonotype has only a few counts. The CDR3 sequence: CASSLDREGRYEQYF. As DNA, the CDR3 is TGTGCCAGCAGTTTAGATAGGGAGGGGAGGTACGAGCAGTACTTC. This chain uses TRBV12-3 or TRBV12-4 with TRBJ2-7; TRBD2 matches at 7 bases. Germline trimming cut 1 base from V and 4 bases from J; bases unmatched to any gene: 7. This CDR3 is 15 amino acids long.

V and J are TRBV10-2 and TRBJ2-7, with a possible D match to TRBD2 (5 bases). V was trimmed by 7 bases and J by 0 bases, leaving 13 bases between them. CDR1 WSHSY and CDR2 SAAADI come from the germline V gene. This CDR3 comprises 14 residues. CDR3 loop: CASTKRESSYEQYF. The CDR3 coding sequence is TGCGCCAGCACTAAGAGGGAGTCCTCCTACGAGCAGTACTTC.

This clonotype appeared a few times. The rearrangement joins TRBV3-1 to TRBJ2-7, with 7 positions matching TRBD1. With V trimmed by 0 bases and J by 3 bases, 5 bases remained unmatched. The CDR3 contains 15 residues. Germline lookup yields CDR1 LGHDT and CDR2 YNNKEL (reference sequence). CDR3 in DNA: TGTGCCAGCAGCCAAGAAAGGACAGGAATCTACGAGCAGTACTTC. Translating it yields CASSQERTGIYEQYF.

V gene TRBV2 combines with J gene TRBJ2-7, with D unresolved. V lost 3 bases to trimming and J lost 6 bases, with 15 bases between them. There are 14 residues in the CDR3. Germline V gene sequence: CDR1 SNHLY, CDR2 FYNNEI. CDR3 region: CASSEFGHRVEQYF. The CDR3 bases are TGTGCCAGCAGTGAGTTTGGCCATCGGGTCGAGCAGTACTTC.

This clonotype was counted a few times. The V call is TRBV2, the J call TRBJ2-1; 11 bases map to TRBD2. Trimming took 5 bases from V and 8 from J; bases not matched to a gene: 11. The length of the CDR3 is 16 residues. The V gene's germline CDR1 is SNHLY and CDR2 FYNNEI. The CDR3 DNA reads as TGTGCCAGCAGTTCTACGGGACTAGCGGTTACGGATGAGCAGTTCTTC. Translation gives CASSSTGLAVTDEQFF.